This T cell receptor beta chain was documented in a study of blood T cells in healthy people across ages. Overall study findings and caveats: Possibly confounding the expanded clonotype changes was the fact that donor CMV status was unknown.

Then a second PCR, running about 6 to 12 cycles, was carried out with a sample-barcoded 5' primer and a J-beta primer mix. Each cDNA molecule received a tag from a template-switch adaptor that had 12 random nucleotides. TCRdb reprocessed the 5' RACE reads via MiXCR and lists one record per CDR3 protein. The sample holds about 1,400,000 distinct CDR3 sequences, approximately 59% seen once. As regards this clonotype: What it binds is unknown.

The ends lost 5 bases at V and 4 bases at J; junction bases unmatched: 8. This CDR3 has 14 amino acids. Germline CDR1 reads SGHDT; CDR2 reads YYEEEE. The sample comprised blood. The sequence came from a man in his late teens or twenties in good health. V and J are TRBV5-6 and TRBJ1-2, with 7 bases that match TRBD1. The DNA for the CDR3 is TGTGCCAGCAGTCCTGACAGGGCTCGCTATGGCTACACCTTC. It translates to CASSPDRARYGYTF. The variable domain in full, completed from reference TRBV5-6 and TRBJ1-2, reads DAGVTQSPTHLIKTRGQQVTLRCSPKSGHDTVSWYQQALGQGPQFIFQYYEEEERQRGNFPDRFSGHQFPNYSSELNVNALLLGDSALYLCASSPDRARYGYTFGSGTRLTVV.